This TCR beta chain stems from a study of T cells in Graves' hyperthyroidism and ophthalmopathy. This clonotype has at least ten counts. Researchers amplified the TCR beta CDR3 regions from RNA transcripts. The TCR CDR3 was amplified in a first-round RT-PCR using the HTBI primer set. MiXCR, applied by TCRdb to the multiplex PCR reads, yields one record per CDR3 protein. The sample includes 300,000 to 400,000 distinct CDR3 sequences, approximately 15% of them seen just once. V shed 1 base and J shed 1 base, with 4 bases lying between them. The length of the CDR3 is 12 residues. Germline loops: CDR1 DFQATT, CDR2 SNEGSKA (reference sequence).

The source is a woman aged 25 to 39 with Graves' hyperthyroidism. The sequenced sample was blood. The rearrangement joins TRBV20-1 to TRBJ1-1; D unclear. The CDR3 reads CSARVGNTEAFF. DNA for the CDR3: TGCAGTGCTAGAGTCGGGAACACTGAAGCTTTCTTT.